This T cell receptor (beta chain) was sequenced in a study of T cells after yellow fever vaccination (dated by TCRdb to the late 2010s). At the level of the whole study: Libraries from fractions with low cell numbers were prepared with the SMART-Seq v4 Ultra Low Input RNA kit. Bulk TCR alpha and beta repertoires were sequenced longitudinally to track T-cell clones before and after primary and booster YFV17D yellow fever vaccination. Two healthy male donors, one aged 18 to 30 and one aged 30 to 39 years, were included in the cohort. Blood samples were taken at several timepoints before and after primary and secondary immunization, and bulk PBMC replicates and cell subsets were isolated. Results the study describes overall, beyond this receptor: After the booster, most clones that had expanded after primary vaccination were detected again (almost 97% of CD4 and over 75% of CD8), suggesting broad maintenance of memory. Compared with the primary T-cell response, the secondary T-cell response was weaker but faster, peaking on day 5 rather than day 15. FACS-sorted repertoires could contain abundant contaminating clonotypes from the bulk population, so computational filtering was required. A small fraction of clonotypes appeared in both the CD4 and CD8 compartments, likely as a result of convergent recombination. Only a couple of donors were included in the study, so the extent to which the findings can be generalized is limited.

Synthesis of TCR cDNA relied on 5'RACE template switching, a step that introduced a universal primer site along with unique molecular identifiers. Priming for cDNA synthesis came from both the TCR alpha and TCR beta constant segments. Two PCR steps were used to amplify libraries, with sample barcodes and sequencing adapters being added in the second step. Sequencing of libraries was performed on Illumina HiSeq 2500 (2x100 bp) or NovaSeq (2x150 bp). Processing in the source paper ran as follows. Reads were demultiplexed and collapsed into UMI consensus sequences with MIGEC, and V(D)J alignment was performed with MiXCR. Vaccine-responding clonotypes were identified with edgeR using replicate PBMC samples, with FDR below 0.01 and a log2 fold change above 5 up to day 15 being required. CD4 or CD8 identity was assigned to each bulk clonotype according to whether the clonotype was present at higher abundance in the sequenced CD4 repertoire or the sequenced CD8 repertoire. TCRdb trimmed the raw reads at Q25, called clones with MiXCR and kept productive beta chains. Here each entry gathers all rows of one CDR3 protein and keeps the most common genes and DNA. The V and J calls here are based on TCRdb, not the publication. Here the sample has 300,000 to 450,000 distinct CDR3 sequences; 6.2% occur a single time. In total, the top ten clones hold 14% to 15% of the sample.

This sample's treatment or condition label indicates: live attenuated yellow fever vaccine strain. At every blood-draw timepoint, two biological replicates of bulk PBMCs were collected. A standard Ficoll-Paque protocol was used to isolate PBMCs from peripheral blood. TriZol was used to extract RNA from bulk PBMCs, CD4 and CD8 fractions, and dextramer-positive and dextramer-negative fractions. This clonotype occurred a few times. The specificity of this receptor is unknown. No base qualities exist here, and no much larger clone lies one base off it. The starting material was PBMCs, obtained 5 days after the yellow fever booster vaccination. This receptor was identified in a man in his thirties or forties who received the YFV17D yellow fever vaccine.

Read as DNA, the sequence is TGCAGTGCTAGCGGTTACAGGGCGTTCACTGAAGCTTTCTTT. Its product reads: CSASGYRAFTEAFF. The rearrangement combines TRBV20-1 with TRBJ1-1; TRBD1 is possibly the D segment (6 matching bases). From the cysteine through the phenylalanine, the CDR3 covers 14 amino acids. Just the 42-base CDR3 DNA is kept, in frame starting at base 1. CDR1 is given as DFQATT and CDR2 as SNEGSKA, both from the germline V gene (reference sequence). The V end loses 3 bases and the J end loses 4 bases, and a stretch of 15 bases separates them.